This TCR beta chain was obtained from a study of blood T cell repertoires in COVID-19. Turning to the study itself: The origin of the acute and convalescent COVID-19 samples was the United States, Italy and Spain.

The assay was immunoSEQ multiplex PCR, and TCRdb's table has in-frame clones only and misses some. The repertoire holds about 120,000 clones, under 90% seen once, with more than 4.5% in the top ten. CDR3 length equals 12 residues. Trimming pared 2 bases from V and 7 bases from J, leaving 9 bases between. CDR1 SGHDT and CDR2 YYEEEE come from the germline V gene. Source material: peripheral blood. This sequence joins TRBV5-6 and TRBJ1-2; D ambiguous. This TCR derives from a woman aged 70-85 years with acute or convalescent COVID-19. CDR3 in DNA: TGTGCCAGCAGCTTATCCTATGGTGGCTACACCTTC. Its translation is CASSLSYGGYTF.